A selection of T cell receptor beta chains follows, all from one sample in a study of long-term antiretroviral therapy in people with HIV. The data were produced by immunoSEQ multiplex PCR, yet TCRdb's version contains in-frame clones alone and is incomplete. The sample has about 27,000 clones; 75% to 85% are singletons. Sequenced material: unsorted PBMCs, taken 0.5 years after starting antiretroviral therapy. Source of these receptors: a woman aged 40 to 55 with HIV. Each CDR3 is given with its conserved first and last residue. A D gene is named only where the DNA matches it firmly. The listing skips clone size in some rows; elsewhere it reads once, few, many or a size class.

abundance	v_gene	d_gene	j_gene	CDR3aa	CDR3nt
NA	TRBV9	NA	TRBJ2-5	CASSVGIGLQETQYF	TGTGCCAGCAGCGTAGGGATAGGGCTGCAAGAGACCCAGTACTTC
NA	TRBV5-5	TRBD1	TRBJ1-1	CASSLARTGGTEAFF	TGTGCCAGCAGCTTGGCCCGGACAGGGGGCACTGAAGCTTTCTTT
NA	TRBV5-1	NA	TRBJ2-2	CASFKDSNTGELFF	TGCGCCAGTTTTAAGGATTCGAACACCGGGGAGCTGTTTTTT
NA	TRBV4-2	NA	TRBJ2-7	CASSQDRQKVLHEQYF	TGTGCCAGCAGCCAAGATCGGCAGAAAGTTCTCCACGAGCAGTACTTC
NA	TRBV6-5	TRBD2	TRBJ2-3	CASGASGSTDTQYF	TGTGCCAGCGGGGCTAGCGGGAGCACAGATACGCAGTATTTT
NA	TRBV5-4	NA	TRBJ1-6	CASSLEGERISPLHF	TGTGCCAGCAGCTTGGAGGGGGAGAGGATTTCACCCCTCCACTTT
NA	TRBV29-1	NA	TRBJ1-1	CSVVIGVGNTEAFF	TGCAGCGTTGTAATAGGGGTCGGGAACACTGAAGCTTTCTTT
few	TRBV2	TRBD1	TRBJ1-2	CASNQDRASGYTF	TGTGCCAGCAACCAGGACAGGGCGTCCGGCTACACCTTC
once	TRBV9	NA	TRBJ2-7	CAGHRETYEQYF	TGTGCCGGACACAGAGAGACCTACGAGCAGTACTTC
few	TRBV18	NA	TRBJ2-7	CASSPGAGDEQYF	TGTGCCAGCTCACCGGGGGCAGGGGACGAGCAGTACTTC
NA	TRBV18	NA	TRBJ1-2	CASSPSVGGLDGYTF	TGTGCCAGCTCACCCTCTGTCGGGGGGCTTGATGGCTACACCTTC
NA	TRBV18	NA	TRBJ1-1	CASSPQVGDTEAFF	TGTGCCAGCTCACCCCAGGTAGGGGACACTGAAGCTTTCTTT
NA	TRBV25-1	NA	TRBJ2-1	CASTENNEQFF	TGTGCCAGCACAGAGAACAATGAGCAGTTCTTC
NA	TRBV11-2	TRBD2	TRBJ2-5	CASSSDLSGGGETQYF	TGTGCCAGCAGCTCCGACCTTAGCGGGGGGGGAGAGACCCAGTACTTC
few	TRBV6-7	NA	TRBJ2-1	CASSYWGGGNEQFF	TGTGCCAGCAGTTACTGGGGGGGCGGGAATGAGCAGTTCTTC
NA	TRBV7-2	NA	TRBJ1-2	CASSLGGGINYGYTF	TGTGCCAGCAGCTTAGGGGGAGGGATTAACTATGGCTACACCTTC
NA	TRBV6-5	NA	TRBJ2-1	CASTESPENEQFF	TGTGCCAGCACCGAATCTCCAGAGAATGAGCAGTTCTTC
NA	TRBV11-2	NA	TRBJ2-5	CASSFGSKETQYF	TGTGCCAGCAGCTTTGGGTCGAAAGAGACCCAGTACTTC
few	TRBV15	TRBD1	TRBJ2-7	CATSSRDRGAYEQYF	TGTGCCACCAGCAGTCGGGACAGGGGAGCCTACGAGCAGTACTTC
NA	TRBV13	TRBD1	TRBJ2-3	CASSHGQGFTDTQYF	TGTGCCAGCAGCCACGGACAGGGCTTCACAGATACGCAGTATTTT
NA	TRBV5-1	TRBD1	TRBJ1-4	CASSPWGDSSTNEKLFF	TGCGCCAGCAGCCCATGGGGGGACAGTTCAACTAATGAAAAACTGTTTTTT
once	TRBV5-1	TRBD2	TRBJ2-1	CASGTGTSGYNEQFF	TGCGCCAGCGGCACCGGGACTAGCGGTTACAATGAGCAGTTCTTC
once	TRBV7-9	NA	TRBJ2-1	CASSLEGGRNEQFF	TGTGCCAGCAGCTTAGAAGGGGGACGCAATGAGCAGTTCTTC
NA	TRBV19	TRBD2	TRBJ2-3	CASSNTGTRIPDTQYF	TGTGCCAGTAGTAATACCGGGACTAGAATCCCAGATACGCAGTATTTT
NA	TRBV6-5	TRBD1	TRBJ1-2	CASSHRRDSNYGYTF	TGTGCCAGCAGTCACCGTCGGGACAGTAACTATGGCTACACCTTC
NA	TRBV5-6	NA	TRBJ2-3	CASGRDFRSTDTQYF	TGTGCCAGCGGCCGGGACTTTCGTAGCACAGATACGCAGTATTTT
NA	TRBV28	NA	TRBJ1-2	CASSLQLSGETYGYTF	TGTGCCAGCAGTTTACAGCTTTCGGGAGAGACTTATGGCTACACCTTC
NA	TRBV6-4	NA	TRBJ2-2	CASSDSETAPGELFF	TGTGCCAGCAGTGACTCGGAGACAGCACCCGGGGAGCTGTTTTTT
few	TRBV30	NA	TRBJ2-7	CACDWERISYEQYF	TGTGCCTGCGACTGGGAGCGTATCTCCTACGAGCAGTACTTC
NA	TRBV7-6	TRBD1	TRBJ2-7	CASSLDRTGYFSYEQYF	TGTGCCAGCAGCTTAGATAGGACAGGGTATTTTTCCTACGAGCAGTACTTC
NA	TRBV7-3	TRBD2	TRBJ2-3	CASSSTNRRLAGPGGEYF	TGTGCCAGCAGCTCTACCAACAGGCGGCTAGCGGGGCCCGGAGGGGAGTATTTT
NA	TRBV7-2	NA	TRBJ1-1	CASSSNSGYTEAFF	TGTGCCAGCAGCTCCAATTCAGGGTACACTGAAGCTTTCTTT
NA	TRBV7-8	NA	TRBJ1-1	CASSLAPGGTEAFF	TGTGCCAGCAGCTTAGCTCCGGGGGGCACTGAAGCTTTCTTT
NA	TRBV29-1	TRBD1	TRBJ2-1	CSVEPGQGRVNEQFF	TGCAGCGTTGAACCGGGACAGGGGAGAGTGAATGAGCAGTTCTTC
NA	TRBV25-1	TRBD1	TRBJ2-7	CASSARGPTGNHEQYF	TGTGCCAGCAGTGCCAGAGGTCCGACAGGGAACCACGAGCAGTACTTC
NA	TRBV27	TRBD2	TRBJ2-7	CASSYTGTSVFYEQYF	TGTGCCAGCAGTTATACCGGGACTAGCGTTTTTTACGAGCAGTACTTC
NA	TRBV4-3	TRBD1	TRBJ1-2	CASSQDRSGTGDSSYGYTF	TGCGCCAGCAGCCAAGACAGAAGCGGGACAGGGGATAGCAGCTATGGCTACACCTTC
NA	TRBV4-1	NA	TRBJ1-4	CASSRAIRNEKLFF	TGCGCCAGCTCCCGGGCCATACGAAATGAAAAACTGTTTTTT
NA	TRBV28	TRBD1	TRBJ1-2	CASSYETGGLNGYTF	TGTGCCAGCAGTTATGAAACAGGGGGACTTAATGGCTACACCTTC
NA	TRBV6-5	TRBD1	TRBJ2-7	CASSYSTGTGWYEQYF	TGTGCCAGCAGTTACTCGACCGGGACAGGGTGGTACGAGCAGTACTTC
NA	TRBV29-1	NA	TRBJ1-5	CSPEGQGSNQPQHF	TGCAGCCCCGAAGGTCAGGGAAGCAATCAGCCCCAGCATTTT
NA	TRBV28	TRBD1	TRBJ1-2	CATKPGQGLEGYTF	TGTGCCACTAAACCGGGACAGGGGCTTGAGGGCTACACCTTC
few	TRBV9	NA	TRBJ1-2	CASSGTENYGYTF	TGTGCCAGCAGCGGGACAGAGAACTATGGCTACACCTTC
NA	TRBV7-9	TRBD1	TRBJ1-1	CASSLVQGGTEAFF	TGTGCCAGCAGCTTAGTCCAGGGGGGGACTGAAGCTTTCTTT
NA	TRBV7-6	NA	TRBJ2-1	CASSLGTGAEQFF	TGTGCCAGCAGCTTAGGAACGGGGGCTGAGCAGTTCTTC
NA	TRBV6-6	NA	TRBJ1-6	CASTPSGPYNSPLHF	TGTGCCAGCACCCCATCAGGCCCCTATAATTCACCCCTCCACTTT
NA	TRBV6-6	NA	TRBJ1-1	CASSQVGASAFF	TGTGCCAGCAGTCAAGTGGGGGCTTCAGCTTTCTTT
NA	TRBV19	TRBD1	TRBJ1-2	CASSIWTGGYTF	TGTGCCAGTAGTATCTGGACAGGGGGCTACACCTTC
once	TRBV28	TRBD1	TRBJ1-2	CASSWGQNGYTF	TGTGCCAGCAGTTGGGGACAGAATGGCTACACCTTC
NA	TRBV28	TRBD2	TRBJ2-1	CASRPGGNSYNEQFF	TGTGCCAGCAGGCCGGGGGGGAATTCCTACAATGAGCAGTTCTTC
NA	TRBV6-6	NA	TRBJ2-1	CASSLDRYNEQFF	TGTGCCAGCAGTTTAGATCGATACAATGAGCAGTTCTTC
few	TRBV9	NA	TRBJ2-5	CASSVAVGGETQYF	TGTGCCAGCAGCGTAGCTGTGGGCGGGGAGACCCAGTACTTC
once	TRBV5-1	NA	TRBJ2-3	CASSLGSTDTQYF	TGCGCCAGCAGCTTGGGGAGCACAGATACGCAGTATTTT